A selection of T cell receptor beta chains follows, all from one sample in a study of blood T cell repertoires in COVID-19. Libraries were prepared by immunoSEQ multiplex PCR; TCRdb keeps only in-frame clonotypes and omits some of them. The repertoire holds 150,000 or so clones, with 82% as singletons. Sequences were obtained from peripheral blood. Every receptor here comes from a human donor with acute or convalescent COVID-19. The donor label of this sample is uncertain. Each CDR3 is given with its conserved first and last residue. The order of the fields is V gene, D gene, CDR3 length, CDR3 protein. D genes are given only for firm matches.

TRBV6-4 TRBD1 14 CASSSQGAGTEAFF
TRBV6-5 TRBD1 14 CASSPGGRNTEAFF
TRBV4-3 . 14 CASSPIVTNYGYTF
TRBV6-6 . 15 CASKGGRGPQETQYF
TRBV4-1 TRBD1 18 CASSQAGQGAGGNQPQHF
TRBV19 TRBD1 13 CASQRDSSYEQYF
TRBV11-3 . 14 CASSLVAGGDEQFF
TRBV7-2 . 15 CASSFGTPKNEKLFF
TRBV18 TRBD1 16 CASSPVGDRGQGGYTF
TRBV6-5 TRBD1 13 CASKAGGSYEQYF
TRBV5-4 . 16 CASTLGREVMNTEAFF
TRBV4-1 . 13 CASSPGANYGYTF
TRBV6-1 TRBD1 15 CASSEGGQGAREAFF
TRBV11-1 . 16 CASSLARGGTPVGAFF
TRBV11-1 TRBD1 16 CASSYGLGQVTETQYF
TRBV29-1 TRBD2 14 CSVLGLAASYEQYF
TRBV5-1 TRBD1 14 CASSGGDRVDGYTF
TRBV18 TRBD1 18 CASSPGEQGVSGANVLTF
TRBV7-2 . 15 CASSFQGGSRETQYF
TRBV12-3/TRBV12-4 . 12 CASSLAGYGYTF
TRBV7-2 TRBD2 17 CASSTQAGGPGTDTQYF
TRBV18 TRBD1 13 CASSAGTGDGYTF
TRBV11-1 TRBD1 16 CASSHPTGGFTDTQYF
TRBV13 . 14 CASSLRQGFSPLHF